These T cell receptor beta chains were read from a single sample in a study of blood T cell repertoires in COVID-19. The table came from immunoSEQ multiplex PCR; TCRdb's copy has only in-frame clones and leaves some out. The data contain roughly 200,000 clones, 75% to 90% of them singletons. The specimen was PBMCs or T cells enriched from blood (not recorded which). Receptor source: a man in his forties or fifties who had recovered from COVID-19. Both conserved end residues are part of each CDR3. D genes are given only for firm matches. Not every row has a clone size; where given, it reads once, few, many or a size class.

abundance: NA
d_gene: NA
j_gene: TRBJ1-2
v_gene: TRBV2
CDR3nt: TGTGCCAGCGTTATCCAGGGGCGTTATGGCTACACCTTC
CDR3aa: CASVIQGRYGYTF

abundance: NA
d_gene: NA
j_gene: TRBJ2-7
v_gene: TRBV11-2
CDR3nt: TGTGCCAGCAGCTTAATGCAGGGCCCCTACGAGCAGTACTTC
CDR3aa: CASSLMQGPYEQYF

abundance: NA
d_gene: NA
j_gene: TRBJ2-7
v_gene: TRBV30
CDR3nt: TGTGCCTTAAATAGAGGTCGGGACGAGCAGTACTTC
CDR3aa: CALNRGRDEQYF

abundance: once
d_gene: TRBD2
j_gene: TRBJ2-7
v_gene: TRBV29-1
CDR3nt: TGCAGCGCCTGGGGGGGATACGAGCAGTACTTC
CDR3aa: CSAWGGYEQYF

abundance: NA
d_gene: TRBD2
j_gene: TRBJ2-1
v_gene: TRBV15
CDR3nt: TGTGCCACCAGCAGCACTACCAGGACTAGCGGACAGCAGTTCTTC
CDR3aa: CATSSTTRTSGQQFF

abundance: NA
d_gene: NA
j_gene: TRBJ1-5
v_gene: TRBV18
CDR3nt: TGTGCCAGCTCACAGGGGAGCAATCAGCCCCAGCATTTT
CDR3aa: CASSQGSNQPQHF

abundance: NA
d_gene: NA
j_gene: TRBJ1-1
v_gene: TRBV19
CDR3nt: TGTGCCAGTAGTACATTCATGAACACTGAAGCTTTCTTT
CDR3aa: CASSTFMNTEAFF

abundance: once
d_gene: NA
j_gene: TRBJ1-2
v_gene: TRBV4-1
CDR3nt: TGCGCCAGCAGCCGGGGTAATCAGGGTACAGAAGGGGTAACCTTC
CDR3aa: CASSRGNQGTEGVTF

abundance: NA
d_gene: NA
j_gene: TRBJ2-7
v_gene: TRBV27
CDR3nt: TGTGCCAGCAGTTTAGGCAACGGAGCGTTCGAGCAGTACTTC
CDR3aa: CASSLGNGAFEQYF

abundance: NA
d_gene: TRBD2
j_gene: TRBJ2-1
v_gene: TRBV28
CDR3nt: TGTGCCAGCAGTCGAACTAGCGTCTCCTACAATGAGCAGTTCTTC
CDR3aa: CASSRTSVSYNEQFF

abundance: NA
d_gene: NA
j_gene: TRBJ1-2
v_gene: TRBV6-5
CDR3nt: TGTGCCAGCAGTTACTTCGGGTCGGAGTATGGCTACACCTTC
CDR3aa: CASSYFGSEYGYTF

abundance: NA
d_gene: NA
j_gene: TRBJ1-1
v_gene: TRBV29-1
CDR3nt: TGCAGCGTTGAACAGGGTGGGAACACTGAAGCTTTCTTT
CDR3aa: CSVEQGGNTEAFF

abundance: NA
d_gene: TRBD2
j_gene: TRBJ2-1
v_gene: TRBV18
CDR3nt: TGTGCCAGCTCACCAGGACTAGCGGGACGGGGCTCCTACAATGAGCAGTTCTTC
CDR3aa: CASSPGLAGRGSYNEQFF

abundance: NA
d_gene: NA
j_gene: TRBJ1-5
v_gene: TRBV19
CDR3nt: TGTGCCAGTAGTATTCGGTCCAGCAATCAGCCCCAGCATTTT
CDR3aa: CASSIRSSNQPQHF

abundance: NA
d_gene: TRBD2
j_gene: TRBJ2-3
v_gene: TRBV11-3
CDR3nt: TGTGCCAGCAGCTTAAGTCTAGAGCTAAGCGGGGGCGAAGACACAGATACGCAGTATTTT
CDR3aa: CASSLSLELSGGEDTDTQYF

abundance: once
d_gene: TRBD2
j_gene: TRBJ2-1
v_gene: TRBV10-2
CDR3nt: TGCGCCAGCTTTCAGGCGGGGGGGCGTGGGAATGAGCAGTTCTTC
CDR3aa: CASFQAGGRGNEQFF

abundance: NA
d_gene: NA
j_gene: TRBJ2-1
v_gene: TRBV19
CDR3nt: TGTGCCAGCTCCGGGACACAAACTTACAATGAGCAGTTCTTC
CDR3aa: CASSGTQTYNEQFF

abundance: many
d_gene: NA
j_gene: TRBJ2-4
v_gene: TRBV12-2
CDR3nt: TGTGCAAGCCGACCCGGGACAGGGGGTATCGGGGCCAAAAACATTCAGTACTTC
CDR3aa: CASRPGTGGIGAKNIQYF

abundance: NA
d_gene: NA
j_gene: TRBJ1-2
v_gene: TRBV18
CDR3nt: TGTGCCAGCTCACCGGACTCCGGGCTCTATGGCTACACCTTC
CDR3aa: CASSPDSGLYGYTF

abundance: NA
d_gene: TRBD1
j_gene: TRBJ2-5
v_gene: TRBV27
CDR3nt: TGTGCCAGCAGTTTAGGGACAGGAGGAAAGACCCAGTACTTC
CDR3aa: CASSLGTGGKTQYF

abundance: NA
d_gene: NA
j_gene: TRBJ1-6
v_gene: TRBV28
CDR3nt: TGTGCCACCGATAGCTCCTATAATTCACCCCTCCACTTT
CDR3aa: CATDSSYNSPLHF

abundance: NA
d_gene: TRBD2
j_gene: TRBJ2-3
v_gene: TRBV7-2
CDR3nt: TGTGCCAGCAGCTTAAAAGCCCAGACGGGACTAGCGGCTACGCAGTATTTT
CDR3aa: CASSLKAQTGLAATQYF

abundance: NA
d_gene: NA
j_gene: TRBJ2-1
v_gene: TRBV9
CDR3nt: TGTGCCAGCAGCGGGTCCGGCACTACCTACAATGAGCAGTTCTTC
CDR3aa: CASSGSGTTYNEQFF

abundance: NA
d_gene: NA
j_gene: TRBJ2-1
v_gene: TRBV6-6
CDR3nt: TGTGCCAGCAGTTTACTAGCTACCAATGAGCAGTTCTTC
CDR3aa: CASSLLATNEQFF

abundance: NA
d_gene: NA
j_gene: TRBJ2-3
v_gene: TRBV5-6
CDR3nt: TGTGCCAGCAGCAGGGCGGGCCCGCAGACAGATACGCAGTATTTT
CDR3aa: CASSRAGPQTDTQYF

abundance: NA
d_gene: NA
j_gene: TRBJ1-5
v_gene: TRBV19
CDR3nt: TGTGCCAGTAGACGGGCGGGTGGAAGCAATCAGCCCCAGCATTTT
CDR3aa: CASRRAGGSNQPQHF

abundance: once
d_gene: NA
j_gene: TRBJ2-7
v_gene: TRBV2
CDR3nt: TGTGCCAGCAGTCTCAGCTACGAGCAGTACTTC
CDR3aa: CASSLSYEQYF

abundance: NA
d_gene: TRBD2
j_gene: TRBJ2-7
v_gene: TRBV4-2
CDR3nt: TGTGCCAGCAGCCCCCGGACTAGCGGGAATCAATACGAGCAGTACTTC
CDR3aa: CASSPRTSGNQYEQYF

abundance: NA
d_gene: NA
j_gene: TRBJ2-1
v_gene: TRBV5-1
CDR3nt: TGCGCCAGCAGCTTCCCAGGGAAGGTTGGCCTTGAGCAGTTCTTC
CDR3aa: CASSFPGKVGLEQFF

abundance: NA
d_gene: TRBD1
j_gene: TRBJ2-7
v_gene: TRBV27
CDR3nt: TGTGCCAGCAGTTTAGGGACAGGAAGCTACGAGCAGTACTTC
CDR3aa: CASSLGTGSYEQYF